These 18 T cell receptor beta chains originate from one sample sequenced in a study of beta chain features in type 1 diabetes. Study-level findings and limits: Shortening of TCRB CDR3s, moderate but significant, appeared in all four CD4+ subsets of Type 1 diabetes patients.

Expressed TCRB transcripts were sequenced because the isolated RNA had all been reverse transcribed beforehand. Clones were read by immunoSEQ multiplex PCR, and TCRdb kept only the in-frame ones, dropping some. In the table there are some 240,000 clones, approximately 16% of which are singletons. Which antigens these TCRs recognize remains unknown. Sequencing was carried out using naive CD4+ T cells from blood. The receptor source for this set is a man aged 30 to 39 with type 1 diabetes.

This chain links TRBV5-1 with TRBJ2-3; TRBD1 matches at 8 bases. V shed 0 bases and J 5 bases; nucleotides not matched to a gene: 5. Germline CDR1 and CDR2: SGHRS and YFSETQ. The CDR3 is 15 amino acids. The CDR3 DNA follows: TGCGCCAGCAGCTTGGAAGGACAGGGTAAAGATACGCAGTATTTT. It is translated as CASSLEGQGKDTQYF.

The V call is TRBV14, the J call TRBJ2-5; 7 positions match TRBD1. With V trimmed by 4 bases and J by 4 bases, 6 bases remained unmatched. The germline gives CDR1 SGHDN, CDR2 FVKESK. CDR3 length: 14 amino acids. The CDR3 spells CASSLSRTGETQYF. CDR3 DNA sequence: TGTGCCAGCAGCCTTTCGCGGACAGGAGAGACCCAGTACTTC.

The rearrangement links TRBV15 to TRBJ2-1; D is unresolved. The V end was cut by 0 bases, the J end by 12 bases, with 6 bases between. The CDR3 consists of 11 residues. Germline V lookup: CDR1 LNHNV, CDR2 YYDKDF (reference sequence). CDR3 nucleotides: TGTGCCACCAGCAGAGATGCCGGGCAGTTCTTC. This sequence encodes CATSRDAGQFF.

V and J are TRBV2 and TRBJ2-3; D ambiguous. The germline CDR1 and CDR2 sequences are SNHLY and FYNNEI. The V end was cut by 4 bases, the J end by 4 bases, with 3 bases between. CDR3 size: 11 residues. CDR3 sequence: CASSAADTQYF. CDR3 in DNA: TGTGCCAGCAGTGCAGCAGATACGCAGTATTTT.

The table lists this clone with a few counts. The V and J genes are TRBV10-3 and TRBJ2-1; D might be TRBD2 (5 bases). V was clipped by 6 bases and J by 7 bases, with 22 bases between them. The CDR3 totals 16 residues. Looked up from germline, CDR1 is ENHRY and CDR2 is SYGVKD. The CDR3 DNA reads as TGTGCCATCAGGCAGTCGGGGAGTTCCTCTGGGAATGAGCAGTTCTTC. The encoded protein is CAIRQSGSSSGNEQFF.

There are a few counts of this clone. V and J are TRBV14 and TRBJ1-2, with D uncertain. The V end lost 4 bases, the J end lost 4 bases, and 13 bases lay between the germline ends. This CDR3 spans 14 amino acids. From germline, CDR1 is SGHDN and CDR2 FVKESK. The CDR3 sequence: CASSRSLKAYGYTF. CDR3 nucleotide sequence: TGTGCCAGCAGCCGGTCCCTCAAGGCCTATGGCTACACCTTC. The entire variable domain, with the rest obtained from reference TRBV14 and TRBJ1-2, is as follows: EAGVTQFPSHSVIEKGQTVTLRCDPISGHDNLYWYRRVMGKEIKFLLHFVKESKQDESGMPNNRFLAERTGGTYSTLKVQPAELEDSGVYFCASSRSLKAYGYTFGSGTRLTVV.

The chain uses TRBV19 and TRBJ2-3; tentatively, D is TRBD1 (6 bases). This CDR3 has 13 amino acids. V was trimmed by 10 bases and J by 3 bases, leaving 14 bases between them. The germline V gene has CDR1 LNHDA and CDR2 SQIVND (reference sequence). Here the CDR3 DNA reads TGTGCCACCAGAGTAGGGGGAACAGATACGCAGTATTTT. It specifies CATRVGGTDTQYF. The variable domain in full, with the rest retrieved from reference TRBV19 and TRBJ2-3, is DGGITQSPKYLFRKEGQNVTLSCEQNLNHDAMYWYRQDPGQGLRLIYYSQIVNDFQKGDIAEGYSVSREKKESFPLTVTSAQKNPTAFYLCATRVGGTDTQYFGPGTRLTVL.

This clone has just a few counts. The V gene is TRBV28, the J gene TRBJ2-1; perhaps TRBD2 as D (6 bases). Trimming pared 5 bases from V and 7 bases from J, leaving 18 bases between. In germline, CDR1 is MDHEN, CDR2 SYDVKM. There are 15 residues in the CDR3. CDR3 sequence: CASSQEGRGRNEQFF. The CDR3 coding sequence is TGTGCCAGCAGTCAGGAGGGCCGAGGGCGAAATGAGCAGTTCTTC.

As DNA, the CDR3 is TGTGCTAGTGGTTTTGAGGGCATAGCCGGGGAGCTGTTTTTT. This encodes CASGFEGIAGELFF. The chain joins TRBV12-5 to TRBJ2-2, with a tentative D call TRBD2 (5 bases). Germline values: CDR1 LGHNT, CDR2 FRNRAP. Trimming stripped 3 bases from V and 6 bases from J, with 11 bases between. The CDR3 is made up of 14 amino acids.

The genes are TRBV27 and TRBJ2-4; D possibly corresponds to TRBD1 (6 bases). Germline CDR1 MNHEY, CDR2 SMNVEV (reference sequence). V was pared by 7 bases and J by 1 base, with 11 bases between. CDR3 size: 14 residues. CDR3 nucleotide sequence: TGTGCCAGCACCTTAACAGGGGCCAAAAACATTCAGTACTTC. As protein: CASTLTGAKNIQYF.

The chain combines TRBV4-1 with TRBJ2-3; D may correspond to TRBD1 or TRBD2 (5 bases each). The CDR3 extends over 19 amino acids. The germline V gene has CDR1 MGHRA and CDR2 YSYEKL. Trimming took off 0 bases at V and 5 bases at J, with 24 bases between the two ends. The CDR3 protein is CASSQEASPGTRDQDTQYF. CDR3 DNA: TGCGCCAGCAGCCAAGAGGCCTCACCTGGGACCCGGGACCAAGATACGCAGTATTTT.

The genes are TRBV2 and TRBJ2-2; D is unresolved. V was cut by 7 bases and J by 6 bases, with 9 bases left in between. The germline CDR1 and CDR2 sequences are SNHLY and FYNNEI. This CDR3 spans 12 amino acids. The CDR3 DNA follows: TGTGCCAGCACGAAGCGTGCCGGGGAGCTGTTTTTT. Its translation is CASTKRAGELFF.

This clone was detected only a few times. The gene calls are TRBV5-4 and TRBJ2-7, with D uncertain. This CDR3 comprises 15 residues. Looked up from germline, CDR1 is SGHNT and CDR2 is YYREEE (reference sequence). Deletions cut 2 bases from V and 0 bases from J, with 12 bases between. The CDR3 DNA sequence: TGTGCCAGCAGCTTATCCGGCGGTACCTCCTACGAGCAGTACTTC. This sequence encodes CASSLSGGTSYEQYF.

The gene calls are TRBV20-1 and TRBJ2-5; D not certain. Germline V gene sequence: CDR1 DFQATT, CDR2 SNEGSKA (reference sequence). This CDR3 is 10 amino acids long. V was clipped by 6 bases and J by 1 base, with 3 bases between them. The CDR3: CSAVQETQYF. In nucleotides, the CDR3 is TGCAGTGCCGTCCAAGAGACCCAGTACTTC.

This clone was found a few times. The V and J genes are TRBV30 and TRBJ1-2; perhaps TRBD1 as D (6 bases). V was cut by 0 bases and J by 0 bases, with 8 bases left in between. The CDR3 runs 14 residues. Germline V gene lookup returns CDR1 GTSNPN and CDR2 SVGIG (reference sequence). The CDR3 nucleotides read TGTGCCTGGAGTGTAACAGGGACTAACTATGGCTACACCTTC. The encoded protein is CAWSVTGTNYGYTF.

The chain has TRBV18 and TRBJ2-1, with TRBD2 identical over 7 bases. V lost 9 bases and J lost 7; bases outside the gene matches: 12. Germline V gene sequence: CDR1 KGHSH, CDR2 LQKENI. The CDR3 spans 14 residues. The CDR3 nucleotides are TGTGCCAGTTCAAAGCGGGACTCGGATAATGAGCAGTTCTTC. As protein: CASSKRDSDNEQFF.

The chain links TRBV6-5 to TRBJ2-1; 8 nucleotides align to TRBD2. Germline V gene lookup returns CDR1 MNHEY and CDR2 SVGAGI. Unmatched junction bases numbered 7, after V lost 6 bases and J lost 6 bases. This CDR3 is 14 amino acids long. The CDR3 sequence is CASRIAGRGNEQFF. CDR3 bases: TGTGCCAGCAGGATAGCGGGAAGGGGCAATGAGCAGTTCTTC.

This clone has only a few counts. The chain carries TRBV29-1 and TRBJ2-1; D is undetermined. V lost 6 bases to trimming and J lost 6 bases, with 15 bases between them. This CDR3 contains 13 residues. The germline V gene encodes CDR1 SQVTM and CDR2 ANQGSEA. In DNA form, the CDR3 reads TGCAGCGTGCCCCCCAAAGTGGGCAATGAGCAGTTCTTC. This gives the protein CSVPPKVGNEQFF.